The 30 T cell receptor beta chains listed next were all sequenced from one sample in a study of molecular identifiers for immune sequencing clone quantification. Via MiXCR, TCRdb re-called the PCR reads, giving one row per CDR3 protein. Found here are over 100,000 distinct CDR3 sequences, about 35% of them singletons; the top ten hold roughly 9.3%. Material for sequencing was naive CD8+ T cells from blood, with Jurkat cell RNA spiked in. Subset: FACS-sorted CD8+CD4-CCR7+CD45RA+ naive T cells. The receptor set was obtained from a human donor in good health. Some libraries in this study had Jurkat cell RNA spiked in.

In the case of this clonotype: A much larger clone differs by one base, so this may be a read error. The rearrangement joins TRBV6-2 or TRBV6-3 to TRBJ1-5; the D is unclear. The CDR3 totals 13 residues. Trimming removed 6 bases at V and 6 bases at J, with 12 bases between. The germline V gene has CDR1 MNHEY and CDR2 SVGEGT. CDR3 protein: CASRGFSGQPQHF. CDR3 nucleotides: TGTGCCAGCAGAGGCTTCTCCGGTCAGCCCCAGCATTTT.

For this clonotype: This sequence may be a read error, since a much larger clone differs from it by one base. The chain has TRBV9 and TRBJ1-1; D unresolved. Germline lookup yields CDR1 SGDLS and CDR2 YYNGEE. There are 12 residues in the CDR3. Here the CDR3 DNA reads TGTGCCAGCAGCGCCGGGTACACTGAAGTTTTCTTT. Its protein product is CASSAGYTEVFF.

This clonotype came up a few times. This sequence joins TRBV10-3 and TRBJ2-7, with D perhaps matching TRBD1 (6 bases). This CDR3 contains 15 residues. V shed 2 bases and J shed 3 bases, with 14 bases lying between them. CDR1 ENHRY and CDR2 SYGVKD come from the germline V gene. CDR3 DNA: TGTGCCATCAGTGAGGGGGACAAACACTACTACGAGCAGTACTTC. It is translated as CAISEGDKHYYEQYF.

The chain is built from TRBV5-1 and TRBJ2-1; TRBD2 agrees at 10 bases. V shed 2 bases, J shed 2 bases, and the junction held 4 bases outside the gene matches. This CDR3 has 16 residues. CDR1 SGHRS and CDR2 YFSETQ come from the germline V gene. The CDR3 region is CASSLTLAGAYNEQFF. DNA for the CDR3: TGCGCCAGCAGCTTAACCCTAGCGGGGGCCTACAATGAGCAGTTCTTC.

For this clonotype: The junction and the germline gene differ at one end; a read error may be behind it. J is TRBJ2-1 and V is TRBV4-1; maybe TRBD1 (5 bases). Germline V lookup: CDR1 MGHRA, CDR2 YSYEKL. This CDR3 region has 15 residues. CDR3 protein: CASSQGVLGNNEQFF. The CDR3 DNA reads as TGCGCCAGCAGTCAAGGGGTCCTGGGGAACAATGAGCAGTTCTTC.

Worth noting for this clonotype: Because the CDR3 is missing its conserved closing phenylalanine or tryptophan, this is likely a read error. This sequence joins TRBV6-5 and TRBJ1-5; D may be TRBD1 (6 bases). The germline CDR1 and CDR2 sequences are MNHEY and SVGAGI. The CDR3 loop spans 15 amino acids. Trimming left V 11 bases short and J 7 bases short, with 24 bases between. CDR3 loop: CAVRTPTGRGQPQHI. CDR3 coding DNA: TGTGCCGTCAGGACACCCACAGGGAGGGGGCAGCCCCAGCATATT.

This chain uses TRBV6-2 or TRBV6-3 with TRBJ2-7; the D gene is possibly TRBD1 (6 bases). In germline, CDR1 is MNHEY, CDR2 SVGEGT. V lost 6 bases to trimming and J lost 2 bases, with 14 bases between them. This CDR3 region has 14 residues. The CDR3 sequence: CASSPTGEAYEQYF. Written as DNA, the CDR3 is TGTGCCAGCAGCCCGACAGGAGAGGCCTACGAGCAGTACTTC.

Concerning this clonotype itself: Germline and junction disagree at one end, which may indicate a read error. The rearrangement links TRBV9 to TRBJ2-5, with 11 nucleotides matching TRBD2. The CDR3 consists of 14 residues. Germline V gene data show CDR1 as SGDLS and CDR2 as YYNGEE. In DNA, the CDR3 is TGTACCAGCAGCGGCGGCCGACTAGCGGGGCCCCAGTACTTC. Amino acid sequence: CTSSGGRLAGPQYF.

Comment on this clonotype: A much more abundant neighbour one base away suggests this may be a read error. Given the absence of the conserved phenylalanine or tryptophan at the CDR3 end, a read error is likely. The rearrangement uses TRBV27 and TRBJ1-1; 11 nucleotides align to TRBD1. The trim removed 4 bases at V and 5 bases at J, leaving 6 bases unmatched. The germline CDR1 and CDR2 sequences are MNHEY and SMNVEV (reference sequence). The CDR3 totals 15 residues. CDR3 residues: CASSSPGTGGTEAFL. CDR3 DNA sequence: TGTGCCAGCAGTTCCCCCGGGACAGGGGGGACTGAAGCTTTCCTT.

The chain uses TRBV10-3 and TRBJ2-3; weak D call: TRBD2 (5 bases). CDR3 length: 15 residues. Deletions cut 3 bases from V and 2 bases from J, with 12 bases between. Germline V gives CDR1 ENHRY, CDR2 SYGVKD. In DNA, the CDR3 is TGTGCCATCAGTGATCTAGCAGCATACACAGATACGCAGTATTTT. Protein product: CAISDLAAYTDTQYF.

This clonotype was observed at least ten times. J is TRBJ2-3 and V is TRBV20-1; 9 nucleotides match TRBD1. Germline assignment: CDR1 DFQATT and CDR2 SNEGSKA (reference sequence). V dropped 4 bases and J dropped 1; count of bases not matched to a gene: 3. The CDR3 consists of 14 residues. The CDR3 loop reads CSAIRDRGTDTQYF. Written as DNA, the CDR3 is TGCAGTGCTATCCGGGACAGGGGCACAGATACGCAGTATTTT.

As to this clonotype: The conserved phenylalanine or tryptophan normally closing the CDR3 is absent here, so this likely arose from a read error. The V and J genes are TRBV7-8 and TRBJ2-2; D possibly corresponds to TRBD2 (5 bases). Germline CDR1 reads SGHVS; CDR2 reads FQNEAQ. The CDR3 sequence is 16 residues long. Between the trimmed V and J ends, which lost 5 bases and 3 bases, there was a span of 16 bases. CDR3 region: CASSIRVQADTGELFL. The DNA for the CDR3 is TGTGCCAGCAGCATAAGAGTACAAGCGGACACCGGGGAGCTGTTTTTA.

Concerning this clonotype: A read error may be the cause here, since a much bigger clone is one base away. The CDR3 loop reads CASSARDSSYEQYF. For the CDR3, the DNA is TGTGCCAGCAGTGCTAGGGACAGCTCCTACGAGCAGTACTTC. The genes are TRBV28 and TRBJ2-7; 7 positions agree with TRBD1. Trimming took 5 bases from V and 0 from J; bases not matched to a gene: 4. The germline gives CDR1 MDHEN, CDR2 SYDVKM. The CDR3 has 14 amino acids.

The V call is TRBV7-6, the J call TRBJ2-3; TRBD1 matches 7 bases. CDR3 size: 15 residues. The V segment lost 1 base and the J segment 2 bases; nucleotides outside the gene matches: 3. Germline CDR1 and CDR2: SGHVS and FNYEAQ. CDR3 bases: TGTGCCAGCAGCTTAGTGACAGGGTACACAGATACGCAGTATTTT. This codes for CASSLVTGYTDTQYF.

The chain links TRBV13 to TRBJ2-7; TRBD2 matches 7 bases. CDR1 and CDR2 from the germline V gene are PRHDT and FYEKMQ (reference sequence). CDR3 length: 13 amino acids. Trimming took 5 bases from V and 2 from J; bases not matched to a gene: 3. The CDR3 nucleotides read TGTGCCAGCAGCCTTAGCGGGCCCTACGAGCAGTACTTC. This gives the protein CASSLSGPYEQYF.

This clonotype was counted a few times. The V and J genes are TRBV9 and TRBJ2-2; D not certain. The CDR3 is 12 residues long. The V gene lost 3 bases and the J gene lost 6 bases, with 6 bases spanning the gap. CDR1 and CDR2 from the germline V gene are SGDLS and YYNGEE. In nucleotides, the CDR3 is TGTGCCAGCAGCGCTAGGCCCGGGGAGCTGTTTTTT. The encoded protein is CASSARPGELFF.

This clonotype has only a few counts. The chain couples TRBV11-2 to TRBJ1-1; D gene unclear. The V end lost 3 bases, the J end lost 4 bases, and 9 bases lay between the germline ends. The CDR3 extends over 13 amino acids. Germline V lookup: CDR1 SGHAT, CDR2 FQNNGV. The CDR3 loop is CASSFGFGTEAFF. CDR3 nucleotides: TGTGCCAGCAGCTTTGGGTTTGGCACTGAAGCTTTCTTT.

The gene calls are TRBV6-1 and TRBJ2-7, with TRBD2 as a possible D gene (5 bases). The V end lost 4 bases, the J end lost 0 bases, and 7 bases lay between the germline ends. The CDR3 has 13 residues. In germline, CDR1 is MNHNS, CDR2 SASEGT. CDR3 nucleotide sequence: TGTGCCAGCAGTGGTCTAGCCTCCTACGAGCAGTACTTC. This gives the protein CASSGLASYEQYF.

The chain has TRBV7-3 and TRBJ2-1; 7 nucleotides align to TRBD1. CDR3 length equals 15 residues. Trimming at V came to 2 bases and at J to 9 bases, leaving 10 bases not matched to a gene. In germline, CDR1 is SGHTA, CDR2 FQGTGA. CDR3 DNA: TGTGCCAGCAGCTTATGGCCTAGCAGGGGGTTTGAGCAGTTCTTC. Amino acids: CASSLWPSRGFEQFF.

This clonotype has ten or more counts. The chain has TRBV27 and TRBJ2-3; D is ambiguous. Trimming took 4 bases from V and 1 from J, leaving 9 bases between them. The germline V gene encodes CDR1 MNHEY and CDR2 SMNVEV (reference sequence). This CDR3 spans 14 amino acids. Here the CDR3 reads CASSSPVGTDTQYF. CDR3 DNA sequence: TGTGCCAGCAGTTCCCCCGTCGGCACAGATACGCAGTATTTT.

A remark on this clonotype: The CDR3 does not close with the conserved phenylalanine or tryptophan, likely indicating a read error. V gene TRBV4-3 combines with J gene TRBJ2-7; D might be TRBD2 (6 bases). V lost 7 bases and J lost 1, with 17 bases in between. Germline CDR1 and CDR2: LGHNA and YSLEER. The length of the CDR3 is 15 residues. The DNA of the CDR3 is TGCGCCAGCACCCCCGGGATAGCGGATTCCTACGAGCAGTACTCC. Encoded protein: CASTPGIADSYEQYS.

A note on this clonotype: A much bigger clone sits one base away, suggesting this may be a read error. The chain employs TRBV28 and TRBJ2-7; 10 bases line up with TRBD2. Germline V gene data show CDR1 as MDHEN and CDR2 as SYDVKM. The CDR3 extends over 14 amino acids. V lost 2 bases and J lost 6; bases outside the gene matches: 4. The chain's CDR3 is CASSLTSGKTEQYF. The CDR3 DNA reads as TGTGCCAGCAGTTTAACTAGCGGGAAGACCGAGCAGTACTTC.

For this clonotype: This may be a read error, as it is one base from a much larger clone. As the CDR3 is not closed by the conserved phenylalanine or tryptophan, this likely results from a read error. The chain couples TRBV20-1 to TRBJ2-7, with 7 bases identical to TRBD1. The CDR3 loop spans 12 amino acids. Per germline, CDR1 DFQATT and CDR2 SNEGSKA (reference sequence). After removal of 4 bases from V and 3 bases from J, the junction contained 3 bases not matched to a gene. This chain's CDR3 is CSATDRNYEQYL. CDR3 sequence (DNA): TGCAGTGCTACGGACAGGAACTACGAGCAGTACCTC.

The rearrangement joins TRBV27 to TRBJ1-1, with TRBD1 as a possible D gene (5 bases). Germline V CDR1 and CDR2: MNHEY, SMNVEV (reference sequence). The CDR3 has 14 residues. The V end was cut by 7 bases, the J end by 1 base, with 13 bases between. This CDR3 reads CASTKDNTNTEAFF. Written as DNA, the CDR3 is TGTGCCAGCACCAAGGACAACACGAACACTGAAGCTTTCTTT.

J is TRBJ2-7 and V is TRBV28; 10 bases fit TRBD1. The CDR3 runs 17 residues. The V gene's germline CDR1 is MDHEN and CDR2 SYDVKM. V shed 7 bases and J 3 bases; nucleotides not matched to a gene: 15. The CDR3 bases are TGTGCCAGCATAGCCGGGACAGGGGATCTCCCTAACTACGAGCAGTACTTC. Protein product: CASIAGTGDLPNYEQYF.

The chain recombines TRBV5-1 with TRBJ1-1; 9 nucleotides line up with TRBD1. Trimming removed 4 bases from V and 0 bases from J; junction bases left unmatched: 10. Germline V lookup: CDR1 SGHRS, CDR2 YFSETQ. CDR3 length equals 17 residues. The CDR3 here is CASSTTGTGFMNTEAFF. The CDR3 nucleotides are TGCGCCAGCAGCACCACCGGGACAGGGTTTATGAACACTGAAGCTTTCTTT.

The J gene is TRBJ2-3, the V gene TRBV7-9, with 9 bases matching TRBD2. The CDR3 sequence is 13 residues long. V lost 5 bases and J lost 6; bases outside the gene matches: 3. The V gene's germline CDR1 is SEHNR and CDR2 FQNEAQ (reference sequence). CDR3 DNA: TGTGCCAGCAGCCATGGACTAGCGGATACGCAGTATTTT. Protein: CASSHGLADTQYF.

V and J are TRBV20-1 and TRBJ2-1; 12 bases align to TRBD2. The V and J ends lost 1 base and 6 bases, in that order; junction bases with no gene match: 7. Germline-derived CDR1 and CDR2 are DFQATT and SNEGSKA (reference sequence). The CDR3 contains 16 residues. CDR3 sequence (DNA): TGCAGTGCTAGAGGGCCGACTAGCGGGGGCCTCAATGAGCAGTTCTTC. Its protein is CSARGPTSGGLNEQFF.

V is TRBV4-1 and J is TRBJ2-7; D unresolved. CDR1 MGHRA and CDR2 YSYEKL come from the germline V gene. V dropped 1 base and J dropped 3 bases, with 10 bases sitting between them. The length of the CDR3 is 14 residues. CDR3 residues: CASSQGRRDYEQYF. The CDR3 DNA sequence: TGCGCCAGCAGCCAAGGCCGGCGAGACTACGAGCAGTACTTC.

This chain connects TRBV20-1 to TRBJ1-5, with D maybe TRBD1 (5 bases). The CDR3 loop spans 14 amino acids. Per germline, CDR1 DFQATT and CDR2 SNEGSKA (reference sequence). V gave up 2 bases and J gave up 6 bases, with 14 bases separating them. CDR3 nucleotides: TGCAGTGCTAGATGGGGGGAAGTAGGTCAGCCCCAGCATTTT. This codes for CSARWGEVGQPQHF.